A selection of T cell receptor beta chains follows, all from one sample in a study of beta chain features in type 1 diabetes. Profiling relied on immunoSEQ multiplex PCR, and the TCRdb table lists in-frame clones only, not all of them. The sample shows over 500,000 clones, about a sixth of them seen only once. Sequencing input: naive CD4+ T cells from blood. All receptors come from a young man in good health. The CDR3 runs from the conserved cysteine through the conserved F or W. A D gene is named only where the DNA matches it firmly. The size field is filled for only some rows; it gives once, few, many or a size class.

-	-	TRBV7-2	TRBJ2-7	TGTGCCAGCAGCTTTGTAGGTACCTACGAGCAGTACTTC	CASSFVGTYEQYF
few	TRBD1	TRBV5-4	TRBJ1-3	TGTGCCAGCAGCTCTCTCGGGACAGGGATTAAGACCATATATTTT	CASSSLGTGIKTIYF
few	-	TRBV18	TRBJ1-1	TGTGCCAGCTCACCACCGGTCACAGGGCTGAACACTGAAGCTTTCTTT	CASSPPVTGLNTEAFF
-	-	TRBV7-2	TRBJ2-2	TGTGCCAGCAGCTCGACAGTGAACACCGGGGAGCTGTTTTTT	CASSSTVNTGELFF
-	-	TRBV7-9	TRBJ1-1	TGCGCCAGCAGCCAAGGTGAGAACACTGAAGCTTTCTTT	CASSQGENTEAFF
few	TRBD1	TRBV7-9	TRBJ1-5	TGTGCCAGCAGCTCGGGACAGGGGGTGAATCAGCCCCAGCATTTT	CASSSGQGVNQPQHF
few	TRBD2	TRBV15	TRBJ2-3	TGTGCCACCAGCAGAGTGGGCGGGGAAGCGGGAGTGATAGATACGCAGTATTTT	CATSRVGGEAGVIDTQYF
-	TRBD2	TRBV11-2	TRBJ2-7	TGTGCCAGCAGCCCCGGGCGGCGGGAGACCGCCTACGAGCAGTACTTC	CASSPGRRETAYEQYF
-	-	TRBV6-5	TRBJ1-4	TGTGCCAGCAGGACAGGCCCCACTAATGAAAAACTGTTTTTT	CASRTGPTNEKLFF
few	TRBD2	TRBV19	TRBJ2-1	TGTGCCAGTGGCGGGACTAGCTGGCAGTTCTTC	CASGGTSWQFF
once	TRBD1	TRBV5-1	TRBJ2-5	TGCGCCAGCAGCTTGGGGGACAGGGTGAAAGAGACCCAGTACTTC	CASSLGDRVKETQYF
few	-	TRBV18	TRBJ2-1	TGTGCCAGCTCACCAGTCCTTGGTGAGCAGTTCTTC	CASSPVLGEQFF
few	-	TRBV25-1	TRBJ1-2	TGTGCCAGCAGTGACGCGGGGGGATTTGGCTATGGCTACACCTTC	CASSDAGGFGYGYTF
-	TRBD1	TRBV4-2	TRBJ1-1	TGTGCCAGCAGCCTCGGTGGGACAGGGGGCCACACTGAAGCTTTCTTT	CASSLGGTGGHTEAFF
-	TRBD1	TRBV19	TRBJ1-5	TGTGCCAGTAGTCGCACTGACAGGGAAGTTCAGCCCCAGCATTTT	CASSRTDREVQPQHF
few	-	TRBV9	TRBJ2-3	TGTGCCAGCAGCGAACAGCCCGCCCCCACAGATACGCAGTATTTT	CASSEQPAPTDTQYF
few	TRBD1	TRBV10-3	TRBJ2-5	TGTGCCATCAGTGAGTCGCGAGGACAGGGGGAAGAGACCCAGTACTTC	CAISESRGQGEETQYF
few	TRBD1	TRBV29-1	TRBJ1-5	TGCAGCGTAAGACAGGGGGGCAATCAGCCCCAGCATTTT	CSVRQGGNQPQHF
few	-	TRBV5-1	TRBJ2-5	TGCGCCAGCAAACGGACAGAAGAGACCCAGTACTTC	CASKRTEETQYF
-	-	TRBV5-1	TRBJ2-7	TGCGCCAGCAGCTTGGATCTGGTCCCTCCCTACGAGCAGTACTTC	CASSLDLVPPYEQYF
-	TRBD1	TRBV6-5	TRBJ2-7	TGTGCCAGCAGTTACTCTCGCCGGGACAGGGATCACGAGCAGTACTTC	CASSYSRRDRDHEQYF
-	TRBD2	TRBV7-3	TRBJ2-1	TGTGCCAGCAGCTCATCCCGGACTAGCCCATATTCCTACAATGAGCAGTTCTTC	CASSSSRTSPYSYNEQFF
-	-	TRBV7-2	TRBJ2-3	TGTGCCAGCAGCTTAGATCGGTACACAGATACGCAGTATTTT	CASSLDRYTDTQYF
-	-	TRBV7-2	TRBJ1-5	TGTGCCAGCAGCCCGAGGACCGTGGGTGGCAATCAGCCCCAGCATTTT	CASSPRTVGGNQPQHF
few	-	TRBV18	TRBJ2-7	TGTGCCAGCTCACCGCAGGGTTTTGAGTCCTACGAGCAGTACTTC	CASSPQGFESYEQYF
-	-	TRBV7-9	TRBJ1-1	TGTGCCAGCAGCCCTCGACTTATGAACACTGAAGCTTTCTTT	CASSPRLMNTEAFF
-	-	TRBV7-2	TRBJ2-2	TGTGCCAGCAGGGGGGTTTCGAACACCGGGGAGCTGTTTTTT	CASRGVSNTGELFF
few	TRBD1	TRBV7-2	TRBJ2-7	TGTGCCAGCAGCTTGGACAGGGCGCAGTACTTC	CASSLDRAQYF
few	-	TRBV27	TRBJ1-1	TGTGCCAGCAGTTTACGCAGTGCCATGGGGACTGAAGCTTTCTTT	CASSLRSAMGTEAFF
-	TRBD2	TRBV9	TRBJ2-3	TGTGCCAGCAGCGTAGCTCGCGGGGGGACTTTGGGCACAGATACGCAGTATTTT	CASSVARGGTLGTDTQYF
-	TRBD1	TRBV5-1	TRBJ2-7	TGCGCCAGCAGAAACAGGGGGCTGAGTCTGGCACCGGCACCCCACGAGCAGTACTTC	CASRNRGLSLAPAPHEQYF
-	TRBD2	TRBV27	TRBJ2-1	TGTGCCAGCACCTTAGCGGGAGTTGCCAATGAGCAGTTCTTC	CASTLAGVANEQFF
-	-	TRBV2	TRBJ2-1	TGTGCCAGCACAACTGAGTTAGCGCGAACTAATGAGCAGTTCTTC	CASTTELARTNEQFF
-	-	TRBV7-9	TRBJ1-1	TGTGCCAGCAGCTTATATACGGGGCAGACTGAAGCTTTCTTT	CASSLYTGQTEAFF
few	-	TRBV4-1	TRBJ1-5	TGCGCCAGCAGCCACCCCTCACTCGGGGATCAGCCCCAGCATTTT	CASSHPSLGDQPQHF
-	-	TRBV15	TRBJ1-1	TGTGCCACCAGCAGAGATCCGCAGACTTTGAACACTGAAGCTTTCTTT	CATSRDPQTLNTEAFF
few	-	TRBV30	TRBJ2-7	TGTGCCTGGAGACGGAAGGACAAAGGCTCCTACGAGCAGTACTTC	CAWRRKDKGSYEQYF
-	-	TRBV7-3	TRBJ2-3	TGTGCCAGCAGCTCCGGGACCTACACAGATACGCAGTATTTT	CASSSGTYTDTQYF
-	-	TRBV18	TRBJ2-7	TGTGCCAGCTCACCCGAGCAGGGATACTCCTACGAGCAGTACTTC	CASSPEQGYSYEQYF
few	-	TRBV25-1	TRBJ1-2	TGTGCCAGTACTCCGGGACACCTGTTAGCTAACTATGGCTACACCTTC	CASTPGHLLANYGYTF
-	TRBD1	TRBV7-9	TRBJ2-7	TGTGCCAGCAGTCCGGGACAGGTAGCCTACGAGCAGTACTTC	CASSPGQVAYEQYF
-	-	TRBV7-9	TRBJ2-2	TGTGCCAGCAGCCCTTGGGGTAGCGACACCGGGGAGCTGTTTTTT	CASSPWGSDTGELFF
few	-	TRBV18	TRBJ1-1	-	CASSPSFSGQGGMNTEAFF
-	-	TRBV28	TRBJ1-5	TGTGCCAGCAGGGAACTCAGAACCGGTGGCAATCAGCCCCAGCATTTT	CASRELRTGGNQPQHF
few	-	TRBV4-1	TRBJ1-3	TGCGCCAGCAGCCAAGATTCCCAGGCAAGCTCTGGAAACACCATATATTTT	CASSQDSQASSGNTIYF
-	-	TRBV29-1	TRBJ2-7	TGCAGCGTTGAAGATCTGGTGTTGAACGAGCAGTACTTC	CSVEDLVLNEQYF
-	-	TRBV7-3	TRBJ2-3	TGTGCCAGCAGCCTTGCCCGACAGGCTGGCACAGATACGCAGTATTTT	CASSLARQAGTDTQYF
-	-	TRBV2	TRBJ2-7	TGTGCCAGCAGCCTCCAGGGGCCCTTCTACGAGCAGTACTTC	CASSLQGPFYEQYF
-	TRBD1	TRBV7-8	TRBJ2-1	TGTGCCAGCAGCTCGCGGACAGGGACTTACAATGAGCAGTTCTTC	CASSSRTGTYNEQFF
-	-	TRBV12-5	TRBJ2-2	TGTGCTAGTGGTTTGGAACAGGGTGTCACCGGGGAGCTGTTTTTT	CASGLEQGVTGELFF
few	TRBD2	TRBV6-6	TRBJ2-1	TGTGCCAGCAGCCCTAGCGGATTCAATGAGCAGTTCTTC	CASSPSGFNEQFF
-	TRBD1	TRBV5-1	TRBJ2-5	TGCGCCAGCAGCCCCACAGGGGTAGAAGAGACCCAGTACTTC	CASSPTGVEETQYF